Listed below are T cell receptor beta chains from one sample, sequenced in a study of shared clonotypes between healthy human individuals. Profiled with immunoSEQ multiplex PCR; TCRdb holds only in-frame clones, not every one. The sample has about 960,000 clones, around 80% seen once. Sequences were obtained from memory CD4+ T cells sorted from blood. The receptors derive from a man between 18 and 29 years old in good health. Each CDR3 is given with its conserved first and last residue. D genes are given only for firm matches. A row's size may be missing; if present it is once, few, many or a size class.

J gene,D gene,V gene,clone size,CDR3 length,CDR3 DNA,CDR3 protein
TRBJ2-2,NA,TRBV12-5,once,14,TGTGCTACTCTGGCAGGGAAAAACACCGGGGAGCTGTTTTTT,CATLAGKNTGELFF
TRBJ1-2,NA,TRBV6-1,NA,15,TGTGCCAGCAGTGAAGTGTCTGGTCAGAACTATGGCTACACCTTC,CASSEVSGQNYGYTF
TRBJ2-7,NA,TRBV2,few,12,TGTGCCAGCACTCAGGGACCAGGCGAGCAGTACTTC,CASTQGPGEQYF
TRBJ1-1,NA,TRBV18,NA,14,TGTGCCAGCTCACCACAGGTGCAGAACACTGAAGCTTTCTTT,CASSPQVQNTEAFF
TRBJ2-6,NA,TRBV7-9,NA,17,TGTGCCAGCAGCTCGACAGTGCTGGACTCTGGGGCCAACGTCCTGACTTTC,CASSSTVLDSGANVLTF
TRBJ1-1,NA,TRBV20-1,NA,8,TGTAGTCCCACTGAAGCTTTCTTT,CSPTEAFF
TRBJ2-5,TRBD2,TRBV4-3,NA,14,TGCGCCAGCAGCCATTCGGGAGGGGAAGAGACCCAGTACTTC,CASSHSGGEETQYF
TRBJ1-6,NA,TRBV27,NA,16,TGTGCCAGCAGCAGGACCGCAACCCTCTATAATTCACCCCTCCACTTT,CASSRTATLYNSPLHF
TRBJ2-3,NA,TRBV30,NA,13,TGTGCCTGGTCCCTCACGGGTGCAGATACGCAGTATTTT,CAWSLTGADTQYF
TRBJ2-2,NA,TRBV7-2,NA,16,TGTGCCAGCAGCCCACCATTACTTTTGAACACCGGGGAGCTGTTTTTT,CASSPPLLLNTGELFF
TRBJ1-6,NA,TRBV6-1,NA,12,TGTGCCAGCAGCCAGGGTGGGTCACCCCTCCACTTT,CASSQGGSPLHF
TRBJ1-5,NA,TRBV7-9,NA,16,TGTGCCAGCAGCCCAGGGCTGGGGCGGACGGATCAGCCCCAGCATTTT,CASSPGLGRTDQPQHF
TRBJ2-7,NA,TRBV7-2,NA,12,TGTGCCAGCAGCAAGACTCAATACGAGCAGTACTTC,CASSKTQYEQYF
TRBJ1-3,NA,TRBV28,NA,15,TGTGCCAGCAGTTTGGGACCGATCTCTGGAAACACCATATATTTT,CASSLGPISGNTIYF
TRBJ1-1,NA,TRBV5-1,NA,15,TGCGCCAGCAGCGGCCGGGACCCAGGGAACACTGAAGCTTTCTTT,CASSGRDPGNTEAFF
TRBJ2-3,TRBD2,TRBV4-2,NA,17,TGTGCCAGCAGCCAAGATAACGGGGGGAGGGGCACAGATACGCAGTATTTT,CASSQDNGGRGTDTQYF
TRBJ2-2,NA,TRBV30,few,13,TGTGCCTGGAGGGGCGTCAGTACCGGGGAGCTGTTTTTT,CAWRGVSTGELFF
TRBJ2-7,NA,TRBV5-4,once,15,TGTGCCAGCAGCTCCACTAGGGAGGGGGCGGAGGAGCAGTACTTC,CASSSTREGAEEQYF
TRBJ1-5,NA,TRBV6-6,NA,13,TGTGCCAGCAGCGGGACGTCCGATCAGCCCCAGCATTTT,CASSGTSDQPQHF
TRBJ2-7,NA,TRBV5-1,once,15,TGCGCCAGCAGGCAAACCAGCCTATCGCTCTACGAGCAGTACTTC,CASRQTSLSLYEQYF
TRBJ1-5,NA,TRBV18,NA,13,TGTGCCAGCACCACAGATATGAATCAGCCCCAGCATTTT,CASTTDMNQPQHF